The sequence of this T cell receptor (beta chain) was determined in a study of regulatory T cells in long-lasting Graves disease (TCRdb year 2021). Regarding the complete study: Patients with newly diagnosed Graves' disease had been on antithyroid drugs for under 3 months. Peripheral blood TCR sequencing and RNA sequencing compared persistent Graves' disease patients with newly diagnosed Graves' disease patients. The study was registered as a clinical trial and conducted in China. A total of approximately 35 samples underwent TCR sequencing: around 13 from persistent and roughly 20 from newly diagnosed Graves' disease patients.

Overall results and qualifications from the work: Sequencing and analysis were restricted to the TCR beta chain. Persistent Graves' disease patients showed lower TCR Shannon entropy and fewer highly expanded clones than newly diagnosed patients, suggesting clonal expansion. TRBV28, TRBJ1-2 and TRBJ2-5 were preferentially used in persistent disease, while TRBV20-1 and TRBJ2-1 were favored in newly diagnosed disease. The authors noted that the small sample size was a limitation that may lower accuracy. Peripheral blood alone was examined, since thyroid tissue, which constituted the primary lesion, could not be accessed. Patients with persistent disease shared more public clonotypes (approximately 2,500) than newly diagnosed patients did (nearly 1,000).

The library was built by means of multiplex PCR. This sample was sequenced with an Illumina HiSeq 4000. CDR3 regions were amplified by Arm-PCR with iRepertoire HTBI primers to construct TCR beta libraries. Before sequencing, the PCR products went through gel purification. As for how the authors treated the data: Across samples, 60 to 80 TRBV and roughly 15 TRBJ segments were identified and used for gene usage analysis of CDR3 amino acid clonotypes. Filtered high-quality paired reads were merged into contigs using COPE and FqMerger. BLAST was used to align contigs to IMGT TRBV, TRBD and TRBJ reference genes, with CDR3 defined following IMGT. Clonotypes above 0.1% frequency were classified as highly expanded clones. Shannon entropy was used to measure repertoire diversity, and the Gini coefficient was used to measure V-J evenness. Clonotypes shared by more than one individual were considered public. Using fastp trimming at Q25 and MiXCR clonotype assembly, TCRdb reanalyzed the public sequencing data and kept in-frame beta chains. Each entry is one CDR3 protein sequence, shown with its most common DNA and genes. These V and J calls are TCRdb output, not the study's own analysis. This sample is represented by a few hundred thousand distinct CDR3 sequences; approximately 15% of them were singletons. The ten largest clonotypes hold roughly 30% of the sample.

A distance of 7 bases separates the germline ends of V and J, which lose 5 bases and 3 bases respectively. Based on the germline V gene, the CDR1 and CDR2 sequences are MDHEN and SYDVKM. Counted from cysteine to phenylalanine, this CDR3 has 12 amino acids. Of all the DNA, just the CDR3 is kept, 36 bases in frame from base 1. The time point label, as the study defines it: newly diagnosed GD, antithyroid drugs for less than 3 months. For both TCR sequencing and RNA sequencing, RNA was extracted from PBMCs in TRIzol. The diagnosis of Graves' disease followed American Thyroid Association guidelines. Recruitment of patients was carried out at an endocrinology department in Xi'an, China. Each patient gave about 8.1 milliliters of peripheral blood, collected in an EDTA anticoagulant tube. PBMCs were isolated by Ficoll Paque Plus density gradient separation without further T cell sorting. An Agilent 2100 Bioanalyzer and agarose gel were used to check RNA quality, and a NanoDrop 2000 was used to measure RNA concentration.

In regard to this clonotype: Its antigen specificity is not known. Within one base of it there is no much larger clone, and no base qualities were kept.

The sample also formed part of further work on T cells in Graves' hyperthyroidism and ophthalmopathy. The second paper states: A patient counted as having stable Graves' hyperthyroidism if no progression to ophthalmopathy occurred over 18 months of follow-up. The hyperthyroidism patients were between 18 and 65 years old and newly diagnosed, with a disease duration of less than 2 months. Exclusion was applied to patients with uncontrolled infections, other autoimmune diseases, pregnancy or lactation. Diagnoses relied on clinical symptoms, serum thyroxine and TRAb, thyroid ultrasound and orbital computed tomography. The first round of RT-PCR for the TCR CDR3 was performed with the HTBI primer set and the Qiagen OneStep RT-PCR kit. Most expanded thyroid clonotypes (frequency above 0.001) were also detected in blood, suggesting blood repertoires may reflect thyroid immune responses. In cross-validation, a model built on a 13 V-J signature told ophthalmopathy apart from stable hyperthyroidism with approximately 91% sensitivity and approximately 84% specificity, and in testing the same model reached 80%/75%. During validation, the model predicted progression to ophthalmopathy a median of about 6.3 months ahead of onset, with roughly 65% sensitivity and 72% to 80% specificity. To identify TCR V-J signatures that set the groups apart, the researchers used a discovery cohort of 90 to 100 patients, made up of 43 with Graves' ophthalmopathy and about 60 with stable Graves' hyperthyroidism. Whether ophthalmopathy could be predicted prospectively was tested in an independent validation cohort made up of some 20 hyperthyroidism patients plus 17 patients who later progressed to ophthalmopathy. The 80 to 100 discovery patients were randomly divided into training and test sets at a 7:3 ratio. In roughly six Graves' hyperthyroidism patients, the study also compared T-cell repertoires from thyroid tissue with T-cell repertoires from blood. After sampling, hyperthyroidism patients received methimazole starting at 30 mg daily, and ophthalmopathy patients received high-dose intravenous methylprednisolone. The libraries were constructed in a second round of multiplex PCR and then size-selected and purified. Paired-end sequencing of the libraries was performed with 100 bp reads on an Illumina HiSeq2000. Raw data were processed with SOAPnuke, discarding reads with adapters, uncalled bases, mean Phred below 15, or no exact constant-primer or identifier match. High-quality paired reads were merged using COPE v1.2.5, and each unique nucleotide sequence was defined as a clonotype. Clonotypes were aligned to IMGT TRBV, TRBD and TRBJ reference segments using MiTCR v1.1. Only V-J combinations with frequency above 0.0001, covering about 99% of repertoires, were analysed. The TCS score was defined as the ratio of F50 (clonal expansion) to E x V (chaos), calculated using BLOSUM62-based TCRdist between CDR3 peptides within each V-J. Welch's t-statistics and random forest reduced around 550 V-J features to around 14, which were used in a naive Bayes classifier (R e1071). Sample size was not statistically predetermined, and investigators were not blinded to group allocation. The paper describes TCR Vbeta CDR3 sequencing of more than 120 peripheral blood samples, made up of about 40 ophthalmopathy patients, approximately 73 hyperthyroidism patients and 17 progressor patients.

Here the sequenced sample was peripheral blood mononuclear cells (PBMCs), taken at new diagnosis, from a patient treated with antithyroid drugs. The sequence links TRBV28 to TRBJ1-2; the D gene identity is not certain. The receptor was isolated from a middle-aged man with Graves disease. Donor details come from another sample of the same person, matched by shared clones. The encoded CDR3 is CASSLGYYGYTF. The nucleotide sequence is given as TGTGCCAGCAGTCTCGGTTACTATGGCTACACCTTC.